The entry that follows covers one T cell receptor beta chain sequence. The germline V gene has CDR1 SQVTM and CDR2 ANQGSEA. This CDR3 has 12 amino acids. This sample was included in a study of CXCR3-negative and CXCR3-positive naive CD8 T cells. CD45RO-CCR7+CD27+CD95- characterized naive CD8+ T cells. UMI-tagged TRB cDNA libraries were built via 5' RACE. With the 5' RACE reads reprocessed, TCRdb shows one record per CDR3 protein and no DNA. Seen in this sample are 90,000 to 100,000 distinct CDR3 sequences; the ten most common clones hold over 1.5%. This chain uses TRBV29-1 with TRBJ2-2; TCRdb indicates TRBD1, and absent DNA this call remains unverified. Sequencing input: naive CXCR3- CD8+ T cells from blood. Noted subset: CD45RO-CCR7+CD27+CD95- naive CD8+ T cells lacking CXCR3 (TNR3-). This sequence was found in a human donor in good health. Some clones in this sample may be carry-over from other donors' samples. CDR3 in amino acids: CSVLGGPGELFF.